This TCR beta chain was documented in a study of human T cells and chemical hapten exposure. Whole-study context: DPC 0.01% went on the upper back by patch test, with reading at 6 days. TCR yields per sample varied mostly from small pooled library volume differences. Study findings and constraints: In comparison with controls, expanded TCRs gave rise to a significantly larger number of large CDR3 similarity clusters.

This clonotype was counted many times. Its antigen is not known. A single record per CDR3 protein comes from TCRdb applying MiXCR to the RACE reads. The sample has more than 85,000 distinct CDR3 sequences, around 7.9% seen once. Regarding time point: pre-sensitization, week 0. The treatment: therapeutic diphenylcyclopropenone sensitization with weekly scalp DPC. Those who donated were patients with alopecia, 18 to 70 years of age, and suitable for DPC. The sequence derives from a man aged 35 to 55 with alopecia areata. Some clones in this sample may be carry-over from other donors' samples. The source was whole blood, collected in connection with sensitization to the hapten diphenylcyclopropenone (DPC).

The CDR3 region has the DNA TGTGCCAGCAGGGACGGACAGGGGAGGGAAGAGACCCAGTACTTC. This translates into CASRDGQGREETQYF. J is TRBJ2-5 and V is TRBV6-6, with TRBD1 identical over 9 bases. The CDR3 has 15 amino acids. Germline CDR1 reads MNHNY; CDR2 reads SVGAGI (reference sequence). The junction had 8 bases not matched to a gene; V was cut back by 6 bases and J by 3 bases.